This T cell receptor beta chain is from a study of T-cell memory formation after mild COVID-19. Study-wide background: TCR clusters were mostly confined to one donor each. General study points: A second wave expanding day 15 to 37 was CD4+-biased; contracting clones were balanced. Researchers report contracting CD4+ clones mostly in CM and EM, with CD8+ clones in EMRA. Some clones that responded were present in memory (sampled pre-infection), which suggests cross-reactive memory joined.

Each CDR3 protein gets one entry after TCRdb re-called the 5' RACE reads with MiXCR. Here the sample spans around 370,000 distinct CDR3 sequences, around 21% being singletons. The sample holds many counts of this clonotype. What it binds is unknown. The specimen sequenced was PBMCs or a T cell subset sorted from them (not recorded which). The sequence came from an adult woman who had mild COVID-19 (a few samples of this study predate the infection). Cell type and time point are not known.

CDR3 in amino acids: CASSSPGTLEAFF. CDR3 nucleotide sequence: TGCGCCAGCAGCTCCCCAGGGACCCTTGAAGCTTTCTTT. The chain joins TRBV5-1 to TRBJ1-1; weak D call: TRBD1 (5 bases). This CDR3 region has 13 residues. Germline CDR1 is SGHRS and CDR2 is YFSETQ. V was clipped by 3 bases and J by 7 bases, with 13 bases between them.